Sequencing of this T cell receptor beta chain was carried out in a study of patients and donors after allogeneic stem cell transplantation. CDR1 and CDR2 (germline): SGHTA, FQGNSA. This CDR3 region has 12 residues. The ends were cut back, 6 bases at V and 4 bases at J, with 10 bases in the middle. This clonotype was seen more than once but under ten times. TCRdb reanalysed the RT-PCR reads using MiXCR and keeps one entry per CDR3 protein. The table includes roughly 250,000 distinct CDR3 sequences, around 14% detected once. The receptor was isolated from a human donor who was either an allogeneic HSCT recipient or a stem cell or donor lymphocyte infusion donor (not recorded which). It is not recorded whose cells these are; they may come from a transplant donor. V gene TRBV7-2 combines with J gene TRBJ2-7; the D gene could be TRBD1 or TRBD2 (5 bases each). Sequencing was done on a sample of blood, either unsorted or a sorted T cell fraction (not recorded which). CDR3 residues: CASRGTQYEQYF. For the CDR3, the DNA is TGTGCCAGCAGAGGGACCCAGTACGAGCAGTACTTC.